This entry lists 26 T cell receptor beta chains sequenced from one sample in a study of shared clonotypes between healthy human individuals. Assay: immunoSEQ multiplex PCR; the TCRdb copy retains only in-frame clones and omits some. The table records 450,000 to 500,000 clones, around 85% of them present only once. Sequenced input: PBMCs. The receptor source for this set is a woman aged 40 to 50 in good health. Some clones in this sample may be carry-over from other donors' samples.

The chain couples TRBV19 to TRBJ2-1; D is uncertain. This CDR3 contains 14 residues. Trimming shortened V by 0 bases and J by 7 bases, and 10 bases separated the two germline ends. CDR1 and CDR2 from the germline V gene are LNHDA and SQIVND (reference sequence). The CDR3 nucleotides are TGTGCCAGTAGTATAGACGGTAGGGAAAATGAGCAGTTCTTC. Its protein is CASSIDGRENEQFF. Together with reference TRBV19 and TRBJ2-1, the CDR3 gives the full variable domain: DGGITQSPKYLFRKEGQNVTLSCEQNLNHDAMYWYRQDPGQGLRLIYYSQIVNDFQKGDIAEGYSVSREKKESFPLTVTSAQKNPTAFYLCASSIDGRENEQFFGPGTRLTVL.

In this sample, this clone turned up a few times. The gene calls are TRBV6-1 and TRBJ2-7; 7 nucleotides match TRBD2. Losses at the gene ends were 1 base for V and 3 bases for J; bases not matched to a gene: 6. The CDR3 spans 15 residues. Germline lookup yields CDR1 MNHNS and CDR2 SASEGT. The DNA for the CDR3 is TGTGCCAGCAGTGAAGGGGGGGAGGGTTTCTACGAGCAGTACTTC. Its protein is CASSEGGEGFYEQYF.

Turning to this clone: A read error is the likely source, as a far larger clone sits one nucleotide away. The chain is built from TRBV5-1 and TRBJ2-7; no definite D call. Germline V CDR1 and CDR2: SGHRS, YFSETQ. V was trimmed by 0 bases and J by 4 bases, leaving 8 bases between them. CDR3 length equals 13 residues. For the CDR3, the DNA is TGCGCCAGCAGCTTGGAATTACCTTACGAGCAGTACTTC. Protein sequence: CASSLELPYEQYF.

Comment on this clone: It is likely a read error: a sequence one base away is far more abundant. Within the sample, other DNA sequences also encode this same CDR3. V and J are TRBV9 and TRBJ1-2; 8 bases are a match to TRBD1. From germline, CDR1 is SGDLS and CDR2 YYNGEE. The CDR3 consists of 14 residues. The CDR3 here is CASSATGANYGYTF. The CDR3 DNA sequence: TGCGCCAGCAGCGCGACAGGGGCGAACTATGGCTACACCTTC.

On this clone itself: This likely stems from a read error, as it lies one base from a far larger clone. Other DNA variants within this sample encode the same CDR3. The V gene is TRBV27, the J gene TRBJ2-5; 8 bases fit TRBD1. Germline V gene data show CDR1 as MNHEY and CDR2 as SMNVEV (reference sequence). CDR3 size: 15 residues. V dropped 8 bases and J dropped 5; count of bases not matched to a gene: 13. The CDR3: CASRPGTGGWETQYF. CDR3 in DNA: TGTGCCAGCCGTCCCGGGACAGGTGGCTGGGAGACCCAGTACTTC.

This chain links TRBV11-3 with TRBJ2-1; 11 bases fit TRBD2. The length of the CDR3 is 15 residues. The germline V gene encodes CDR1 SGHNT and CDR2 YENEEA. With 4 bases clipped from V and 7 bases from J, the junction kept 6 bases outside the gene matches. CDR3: CASSYITSGRNEQFF. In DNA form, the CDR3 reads TGTGCCAGCAGCTACATCACTAGCGGGAGAAATGAGCAGTTCTTC.

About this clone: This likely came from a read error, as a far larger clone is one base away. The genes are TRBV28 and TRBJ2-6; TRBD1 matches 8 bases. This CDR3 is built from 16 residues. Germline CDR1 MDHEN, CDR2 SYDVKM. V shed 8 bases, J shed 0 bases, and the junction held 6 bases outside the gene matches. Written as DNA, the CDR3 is TGTGCCAGCGGTCCGGGACAGGCCTCTGGGGCCAACGTCCTGACTTTC. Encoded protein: CASGPGQASGANVLTF.

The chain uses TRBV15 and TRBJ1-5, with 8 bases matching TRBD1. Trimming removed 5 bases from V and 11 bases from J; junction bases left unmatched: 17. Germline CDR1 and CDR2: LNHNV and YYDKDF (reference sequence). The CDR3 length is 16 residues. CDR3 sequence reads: CATSGTTGQDGSAQHF. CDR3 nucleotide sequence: TGTGCCACCAGCGGTACCACGGGACAGGACGGTTCGGCCCAGCATTTT.

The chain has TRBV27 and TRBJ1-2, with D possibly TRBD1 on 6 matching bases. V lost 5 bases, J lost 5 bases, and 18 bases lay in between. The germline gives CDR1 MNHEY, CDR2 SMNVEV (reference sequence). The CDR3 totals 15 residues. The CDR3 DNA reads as TGTGCCAGCAGTCCGCAGACAGGCGGGGGATATGGCTACACCTTC. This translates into CASSPQTGGGYGYTF.

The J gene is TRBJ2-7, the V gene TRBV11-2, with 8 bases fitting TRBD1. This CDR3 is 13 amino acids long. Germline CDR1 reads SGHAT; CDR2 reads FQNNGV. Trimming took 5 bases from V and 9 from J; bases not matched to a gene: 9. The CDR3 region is CASSRGQDLRQYF. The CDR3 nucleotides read TGTGCCAGCAGCCGGGGACAGGATCTTCGGCAGTACTTC.

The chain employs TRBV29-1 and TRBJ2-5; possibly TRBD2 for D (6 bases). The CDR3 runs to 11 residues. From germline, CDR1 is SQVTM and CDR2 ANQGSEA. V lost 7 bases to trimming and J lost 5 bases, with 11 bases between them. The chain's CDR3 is CSAGVGETQYF. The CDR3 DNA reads TGCAGCGCGGGAGTGGGGGAGACCCAGTACTTC.

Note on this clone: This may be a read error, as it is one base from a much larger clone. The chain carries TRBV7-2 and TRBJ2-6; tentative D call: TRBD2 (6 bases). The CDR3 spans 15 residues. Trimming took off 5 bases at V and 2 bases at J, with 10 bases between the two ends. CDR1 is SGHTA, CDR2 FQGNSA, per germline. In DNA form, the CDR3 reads TGTGCCAGCAGCCAGTGGGGGGCTGGGGCCAACGTCCTGACTTTC. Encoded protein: CASSQWGAGANVLTF.

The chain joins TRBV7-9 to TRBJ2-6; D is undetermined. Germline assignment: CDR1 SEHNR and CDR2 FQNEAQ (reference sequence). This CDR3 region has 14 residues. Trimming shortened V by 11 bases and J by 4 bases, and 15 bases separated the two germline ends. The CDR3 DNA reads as TGTGCCTCTCCCCCTTATCCCGGGGCCAACGTCCTGACTTTC. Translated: CASPPYPGANVLTF.

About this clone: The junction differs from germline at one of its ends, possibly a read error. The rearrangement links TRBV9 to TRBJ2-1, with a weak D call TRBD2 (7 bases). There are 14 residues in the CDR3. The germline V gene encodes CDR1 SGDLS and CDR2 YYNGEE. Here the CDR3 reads CASSAGRGNYNLVF. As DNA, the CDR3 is TGTGCCAGCAGCGCTGGGAGGGGGAACTACAACTTGGTCTTC.

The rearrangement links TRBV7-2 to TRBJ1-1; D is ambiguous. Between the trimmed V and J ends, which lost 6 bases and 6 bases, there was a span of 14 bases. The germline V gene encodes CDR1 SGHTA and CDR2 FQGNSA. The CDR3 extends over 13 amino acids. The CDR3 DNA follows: TGTGCCAGCAGTCCTGGAGGGAGCGCTGAAGCTTTCTTT. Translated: CASSPGGSAEAFF.

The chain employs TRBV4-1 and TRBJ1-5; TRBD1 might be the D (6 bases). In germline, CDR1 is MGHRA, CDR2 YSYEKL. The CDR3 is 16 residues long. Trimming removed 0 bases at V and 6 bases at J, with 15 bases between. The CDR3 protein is CASSQDRAGEFQPQHF. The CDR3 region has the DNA TGCGCCAGCAGCCAAGATCGGGCAGGGGAATTTCAGCCCCAGCATTTT.

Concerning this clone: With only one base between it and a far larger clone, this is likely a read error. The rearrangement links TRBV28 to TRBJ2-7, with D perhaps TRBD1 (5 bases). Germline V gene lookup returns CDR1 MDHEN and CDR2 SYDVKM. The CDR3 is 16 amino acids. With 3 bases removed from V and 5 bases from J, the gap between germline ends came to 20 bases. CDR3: CASSFVAGHGLNEQYF. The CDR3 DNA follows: TGTGCCAGCAGTTTTGTTGCCGGACATGGGTTGAACGAGCAGTACTTC.

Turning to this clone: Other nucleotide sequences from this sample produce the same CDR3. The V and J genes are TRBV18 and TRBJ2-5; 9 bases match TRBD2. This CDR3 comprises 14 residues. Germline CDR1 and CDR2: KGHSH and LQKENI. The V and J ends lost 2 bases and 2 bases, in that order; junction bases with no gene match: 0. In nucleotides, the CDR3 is TGTGCCAGCTCACCAACTAGCGGGCAAGAGACCCAGTACTTC. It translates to CASSPTSGQETQYF.

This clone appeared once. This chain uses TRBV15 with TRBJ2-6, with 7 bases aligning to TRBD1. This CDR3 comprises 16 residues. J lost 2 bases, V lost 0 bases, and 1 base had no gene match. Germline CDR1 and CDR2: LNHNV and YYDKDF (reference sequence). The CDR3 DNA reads TGTGCCACCAGCAGAGATCAGGGGGCTGGGGCCAACGTCCTGACTTTC. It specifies CATSRDQGAGANVLTF.

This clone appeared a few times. The CDR3, as DNA: TGTGCCAGCAGTCGGGACAGGGGAAATGAAAAACTGTTTTTT. It specifies CASSRDRGNEKLFF. The chain uses TRBV14 and TRBJ1-4, with 10 bases matching TRBD1. This CDR3 is built from 14 residues. Germline values: CDR1 SGHDN, CDR2 FVKESK. V lost 6 bases to trimming and J lost 5 bases; unmatched junction nucleotides: 3.

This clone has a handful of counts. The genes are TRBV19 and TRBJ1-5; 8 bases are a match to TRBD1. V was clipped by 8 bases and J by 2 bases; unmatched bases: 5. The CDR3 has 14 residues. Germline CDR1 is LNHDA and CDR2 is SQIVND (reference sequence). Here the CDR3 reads CASSEGQGNQPQHF. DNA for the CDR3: TGTGCCAGTTCCGAGGGACAGGGCAATCAGCCCCAGCATTTT.

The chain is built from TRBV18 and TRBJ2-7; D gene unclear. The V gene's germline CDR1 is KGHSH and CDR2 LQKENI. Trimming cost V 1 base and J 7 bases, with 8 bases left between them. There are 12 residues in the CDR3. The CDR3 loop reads CASSPLGGEQYF. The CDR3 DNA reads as TGTGCCAGCTCACCACTCGGCGGTGAGCAGTACTTC.

CDR3 region: CASSVMGPRGHEQYF. DNA of the CDR3: TGTGCCAGCAGCGTAATGGGACCCCGGGGCCACGAGCAGTACTTC. The chain recombines TRBV7-2 with TRBJ2-7; either TRBD1 or TRBD2 may supply D (5 bases each). V shed 5 bases and J shed 5 bases, with 19 bases lying between them. The CDR3 spans 15 residues. Germline values: CDR1 SGHTA, CDR2 FQGNSA.

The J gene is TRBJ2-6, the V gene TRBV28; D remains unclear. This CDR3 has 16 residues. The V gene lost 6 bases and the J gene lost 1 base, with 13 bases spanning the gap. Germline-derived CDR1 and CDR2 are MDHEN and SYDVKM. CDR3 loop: CASRVGTSSGANVLTF. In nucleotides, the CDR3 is TGTGCCAGCAGGGTGGGCACCTCTTCTGGGGCCAACGTCCTGACTTTC.

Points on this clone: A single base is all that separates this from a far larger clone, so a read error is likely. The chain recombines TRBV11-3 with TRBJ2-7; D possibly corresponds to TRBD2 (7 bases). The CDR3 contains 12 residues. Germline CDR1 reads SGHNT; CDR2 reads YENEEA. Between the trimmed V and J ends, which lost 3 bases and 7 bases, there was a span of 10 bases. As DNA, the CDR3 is TGTGCCAGCAGCTTGGGGGGGCTAGAGCAGTACTTC. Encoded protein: CASSLGGLEQYF. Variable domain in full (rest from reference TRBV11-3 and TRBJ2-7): EAGVVQSPRYKIIEKKQPVAFWCNPISGHNTLYWYLQNLGQGPELLIRYENEEAVDDSQLPKDRFSAERLKGVDSTLKIQPAELGDSAVYLCASSLGGLEQYFGPGTRLTVT.

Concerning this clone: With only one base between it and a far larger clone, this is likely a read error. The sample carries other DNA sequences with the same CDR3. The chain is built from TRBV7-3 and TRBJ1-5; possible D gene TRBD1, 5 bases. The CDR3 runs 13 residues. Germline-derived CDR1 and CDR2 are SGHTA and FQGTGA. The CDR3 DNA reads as TGTGCTAGCAGCGCAGACAGTCATCAGCCCCAGCATTTT. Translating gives CASSADSHQPQHF.